This TCR beta chain appears in the sequencing data of a study of T-cell memory formation after mild COVID-19. About the research overall: The TCR clusters were mostly specific to one donor.

The study, taken as a whole, reports: Pre-infection memory showed some responding clones, and this suggested that cross-reactive memory joined.

This clonotype has only a few counts. Antigen unknown. One entry per CDR3 protein results from TCRdb running MiXCR on the 5' RACE reads. The sample yields around 340,000 distinct CDR3 sequences, roughly 13% seen once. The V gene lost 1 base and the J gene lost 6 bases, with 10 bases spanning the gap. CDR1 and CDR2 from the germline V gene are SEHNR and FQNEAQ (reference sequence). This CDR3 contains 14 residues. The receptor was derived from a man between 18 and 29 years old who had mild COVID-19 (a few samples of this study predate the infection). Cell type and time point are not known. Sequenced input: PBMCs or a T cell subset sorted from them (not recorded which). The chain couples TRBV7-9 to TRBJ2-4, with D possibly TRBD2 on 5 matching bases. In DNA, the CDR3 is TGTGCCAGCAGCTTAGATCAGGAGGTAAACATTCAGTACTTC. It encodes CASSLDQEVNIQYF.